A single sample gave rise to the 8 T cell receptor beta chains below, sequenced in a study of T cell changes during pregnancy in multiple sclerosis. The data were produced by immunoSEQ multiplex PCR, yet TCRdb's version contains in-frame clones alone and is incomplete. Of fewer than 85,000 clones listed, around nine tenths are singletons. The starting material was peripheral blood, obtained in the first trimester of pregnancy. The receptors stem from a female donor in good health, enrolled as a control in a pregnancy study.

This clone occurred once. V and J are TRBV10-3 and TRBJ2-3; TRBD1 matches at 8 bases. This CDR3 is built from 15 residues. With V trimmed by 0 bases and J by 5 bases, 4 bases remained unmatched. Germline V gene lookup returns CDR1 ENHRY and CDR2 SYGVKD. The CDR3 nucleotides are TGTGCCATCAGTGAGTCTCAGGGGGCGAAAGATACGCAGTATTTT. It specifies CAISESQGAKDTQYF.

The chain couples TRBV6-1 to TRBJ2-3, with D possibly being TRBD2 (5 bases). Germline values: CDR1 MNHNS, CDR2 SASEGT. The CDR3 covers 16 residues. Deletions cut 1 base from V and 2 bases from J, with 13 bases between. The CDR3 is CASSEDRGPFTDTQYF. CDR3 DNA: TGTGCCAGCAGTGAAGATCGAGGGCCGTTCACAGATACGCAGTATTTT.

CDR3 in DNA: TGTGCCAGCGGCCTCGCGGTTTGGAATCAGCCCCAGCATTTT. This gives the protein CASGLAVWNQPQHF. The V and J genes are TRBV28 and TRBJ1-5; D unresolved. With 8 bases removed from V and 4 bases from J, the gap between germline ends came to 15 bases. Germline lookup yields CDR1 MDHEN and CDR2 SYDVKM. The CDR3 has 14 residues.

This rearrangement joins TRBV2 to TRBJ2-3, with D perhaps TRBD2 (6 bases). Trimming stripped 7 bases from V and 1 base from J, with 9 bases between. There are 13 residues in the CDR3. Germline V CDR1 and CDR2: SNHLY, FYNNEI. CDR3 nucleotides: TGTGCCAGCATCCCGGGGGGCACAGATACGCAGTATTTT. It is translated as CASIPGGTDTQYF.

The V call is TRBV25-1, the J call TRBJ2-2; 8 positions match TRBD2. Germline CDR1 and CDR2: MGHDK and SYGVNS. The CDR3 runs 15 residues. J lost 2 bases, V lost 6 bases, and 5 bases had no gene match. In DNA, the CDR3 is TGTGCCAGCAGGTTAGCGGGACCTAACACCGGGGAGCTGTTTTTT. This gives the protein CASRLAGPNTGELFF.

The gene calls are TRBV2 and TRBJ2-1; 7 bases are shared with TRBD2. Germline V lookup: CDR1 SNHLY, CDR2 FYNNEI. The ends lost 3 bases at V and 7 bases at J; junction bases unmatched: 12. This CDR3 has 16 residues. The CDR3 bases are TGTGCCAGCAGTGAGGGAGGGGAGGGAAATATGAATGAGCAGTTCTTC. This codes for CASSEGGEGNMNEQFF.

V gene TRBV11-2 combines with J gene TRBJ2-2; 10 bases are shared with TRBD2. Trimming removed 6 bases from V and 5 bases from J; junction bases left unmatched: 6. This CDR3 comprises 15 residues. Germline CDR1 is SGHAT and CDR2 is FQNNGV. The CDR3 reads CASSTGTSATGELFF. CDR3 in DNA: TGTGCCAGCAGTACCGGGACTAGCGCAACCGGGGAGCTGTTTTTT.

The chain combines TRBV6-6 with TRBJ1-5; no definite D call. Trimming shortened V by 0 bases and J by 5 bases, and 8 bases separated the two germline ends. The CDR3 length is 14 residues. Germline V lookup: CDR1 MNHNY, CDR2 SVGAGI (reference sequence). The CDR3, as DNA: TGTGCCAGCAGTTACTCGGGCGCCGATCAGCCCCAGCATTTT. Protein sequence: CASSYSGADQPQHF.